A single sample is the source of the 2 T cell receptor beta chains below, sequenced in a study of T cell repertoires in cytomegalovirus infection. No antigen has been identified for these receptors. MiXCR, applied by TCRdb to the reads, yields one record per CDR3 protein. The table has roughly 700,000 distinct CDR3 sequences, 30% to 35% seen once; the top ten hold roughly 20%. This sample comprised cultured PBMCs, obtained from culture after CMV antigen stimulation. Receptor source: a human donor in good health (CMV status not recorded). Some clones in this sample may be carry-over from other donors' samples.

This sequence joins TRBV7-9 and TRBJ1-4; D unclear. Germline loops: CDR1 SEHNR, CDR2 FQNEAQ (reference sequence). The CDR3 totals 14 residues. Trimming shortened V by 5 bases and J by 8 bases, and 15 bases separated the two germline ends. CDR3 nucleotides: TGTGCCAGCAGCGAGCGAGGAAGAGGCGAAAAACTGTTTTTT. It yields the protein CASSERGRGEKLFF.

V gene TRBV28 combines with J gene TRBJ2-5; D is possibly TRBD1 (5 bases). Trimming left V 0 bases short and J 1 base short, with 9 bases between. Germline V gene lookup returns CDR1 MDHEN and CDR2 SYDVKM. The CDR3 loop spans 15 amino acids. The CDR3 spells CASSLWSGSQETQYF. In DNA form, the CDR3 reads TGTGCCAGCAGTTTATGGTCAGGGTCCCAAGAGACCCAGTACTTC. The entire variable domain, with the rest obtained from reference TRBV28 and TRBJ2-5, is as follows: DVKVTQSSRYLVKRTGEKVFLECVQDMDHENMFWYRQDPGLGLRLIYFSYDVKMKEKGDIPEGYSVSREKKERFSLILESASTNQTSMYLCASSLWSGSQETQYFGPGTRLLVL.